The 26 T cell receptor beta chains presented below share a single source sample, sequenced in a study of metastatic and nonmetastatic thyroid tumors. Each patient came to thyroid surgery without any prior treatment (of any kind). TCRdb ran MiXCR on the PCR reads. The repertoire holds roughly 93,000 clones, about 12% seen once, with around 10% in the top ten. Sequenced sample: blood. The origin of the receptors is a female donor with papillary thyroid cancer or a benign thyroid nodule (not recorded which). Some clones in this sample may be carry-over from other donors' samples.

This clone was counted at least ten times. The rearrangement uses TRBV20-1 and TRBJ2-3; 7 nucleotides match TRBD2. In germline, CDR1 is DFQATT, CDR2 SNEGSKA (reference sequence). Unmatched junction bases numbered 22, after V lost 6 bases and J lost 1 base. The CDR3 consists of 19 residues. The CDR3 protein is CSATLLGGSNPKGTDTQYF. In DNA, the CDR3 is TGCAGTGCCACCCTCTTGGGCGGGAGCAATCCAAAGGGCACAGATACGCAGTATTTT.

This clone was counted ten times or more. The V and J genes are TRBV15 and TRBJ1-5; D is ambiguous. The CDR3 contains 15 residues. The V gene's germline CDR1 is LNHNV and CDR2 YYDKDF (reference sequence). The V gene lost 0 bases and the J gene lost 4 bases, with 10 bases spanning the gap. The chain's CDR3 is CATSRDTRGNQPQHF. CDR3 coding DNA: TGTGCCACCAGCAGAGATACTCGAGGGAATCAGCCCCAGCATTTT.

This sequence joins TRBV7-2 and TRBJ2-1, with TRBD1 identical over 7 bases. The CDR3 has 13 amino acids. Germline V CDR1 and CDR2: SGHTA, FQGNSA. Trimming cost V 4 bases and J 12 bases; bases outside gene matches: 9. CDR3 nucleotides: TGTGCCAGCAGCTACCATGACAGGGCGGGGCAGTTCTTC. Protein product: CASSYHDRAGQFF.

This clone was seen many times. The chain links TRBV11-3 to TRBJ2-2, with D unresolved. V lost 1 base and J lost 5, with 5 bases in between. Germline CDR1 SGHNT, CDR2 YENEEA. The CDR3 sequence is 13 residues long. The DNA of the CDR3 is TGTGCCAGCAGCTTAGGGGATACCGGGGAGCTGTTTTTT. Translation gives CASSLGDTGELFF.

This clone was counted many times. The J gene is TRBJ2-1, the V gene TRBV28; 8 positions match TRBD1. The CDR3 is made up of 14 amino acids. The J segment lost 7 bases and the V segment lost 3 bases, leaving 5 bases of the junction unmatched. Per the germline V gene, CDR1 is MDHEN and CDR2 is SYDVKM. CDR3 amino acids: CASSFAGGSNEQFF. CDR3 DNA sequence: TGTGCCAGCAGTTTTGCAGGGGGCTCGAATGAGCAGTTCTTC. Variable domain in full (rest from reference TRBV28 and TRBJ2-1): DVKVTQSSRYLVKRTGEKVFLECVQDMDHENMFWYRQDPGLGLRLIYFSYDVKMKEKGDIPEGYSVSREKKERFSLILESASTNQTSMYLCASSFAGGSNEQFFGPGTRLTVL.

V is TRBV6-1 and J is TRBJ1-1; a weak D match, TRBD1 (5 bases). From germline, CDR1 is MNHNS and CDR2 SASEGT. This CDR3 has 15 amino acids. V lost 6 bases and J lost 0, with 14 bases in between. CDR3 protein: CASRPPTVLNTEAFF. The CDR3 DNA reads as TGTGCCAGCAGACCCCCGACAGTTTTGAACACTGAAGCTTTCTTT.

This clone was seen ten or more times. This clone may be a read error of a much larger clone one base away. The identical CDR3 is also encoded by other nucleotide sequences in the sample. This chain connects TRBV6-1 to TRBJ2-7; 7 nucleotides align to TRBD1. J was trimmed by 10 bases and V by 3 bases; bases with no gene match: 12. Germline assignment: CDR1 MNHNS and CDR2 SASEGT. The CDR3 is 14 amino acids. The CDR3 nucleotides are TGTGCCAGCAGTGAGATAGGGGGCTTGGGTCAACAGTACTTC. Protein: CASSEIGGLGQQYF.

On this clone: A much larger clone is a single base away; this may be a read error. The chain carries TRBV5-4 and TRBJ2-7; D ambiguous. From germline, CDR1 is SGHNT and CDR2 YYREEE (reference sequence). The CDR3 length is 12 residues. Trimming left V 5 bases short and J 6 bases short, with 12 bases between. The CDR3 coding sequence is TGTGCCAGCAGTACTGAGACCTCCGAGCAGTACTTC. Translated: CASSTETSEQYF.

Ten or more counts support this clone. The chain is built from TRBV20-1 and TRBJ1-6, with D perhaps TRBD1 (5 bases). Germline values: CDR1 DFQATT, CDR2 SNEGSKA (reference sequence). V was cut by 6 bases and J by 5 bases, with 11 bases left in between. The CDR3 contains 13 residues. CDR3 DNA: TGCAGTGCCGGGGGGGGGAATAATTCACCCCTCCACTTT. Protein: CSAGGGNNSPLHF.

The table lists this clone with many counts. The genes are TRBV11-2 and TRBJ2-2; the match to TRBD1 covers 8 bases. Trimming cost V 3 bases and J 5 bases; bases outside gene matches: 11. CDR1 is SGHAT, CDR2 FQNNGV, per germline. The CDR3 runs to 17 residues. The CDR3 coding sequence is TGTGCCAGCAGCTTGGGGGCAGGGGGCAGTTCGACCGGGGAGCTGTTTTTT. Translated: CASSLGAGGSSTGELFF.

This chain connects TRBV11-2 to TRBJ2-7, with D perhaps TRBD2 (6 bases). Deletions cut 1 base from V and 7 bases from J, with 17 bases between. Germline CDR1 and CDR2: SGHAT and FQNNGV. This CDR3 comprises 15 residues. The CDR3 DNA reads as TGTGCCAGCAGCTTAGTAGCCAGGGCTGCGGGGGAGCAGTACTTC. This gives the protein CASSLVARAAGEQYF.

This clone was seen repeatedly, ten times or more. This chain joins TRBV7-9 and TRBJ1-2; 7 nucleotides align to TRBD1. This CDR3 is built from 14 residues. Germline CDR1 and CDR2: SEHNR and FQNEAQ (reference sequence). V was pared by 5 bases and J by 2 bases, with 5 bases of the junction left unmatched. In nucleotides, the CDR3 is TGTGCCAGCAGCAGCCGACAGGGAAACTATGGCTACACCTTC. The encoded protein is CASSSRQGNYGYTF.

The count of this clone is one. This chain uses TRBV11-2 with TRBJ2-7; 12 positions match TRBD2. The CDR3 has 14 amino acids. V shed 5 bases, J shed 6 bases, and the junction held 5 bases outside the gene matches. Germline V gives CDR1 SGHAT, CDR2 FQNNGV. For the CDR3, the DNA is TGTGCCAGCAGCCTCGGACTAGCGGGACTCGAGCAGTACTTC. Amino acids: CASSLGLAGLEQYF.

This clone occurred many times. The same CDR3 can be traced to other DNA sequences in this sample. The chain combines TRBV28 with TRBJ2-7; 7 bases map to TRBD2. J was trimmed by 3 bases and V by 6 bases; bases with no gene match: 8. This CDR3 is built from 14 residues. Germline V CDR1 and CDR2: MDHEN, SYDVKM. The CDR3 sequence: CASRLGGIYYEQYF. For the CDR3, the DNA is TGTGCCAGCAGGCTGGGGGGGATTTACTACGAGCAGTACTTC.

This clone was observed a few times. V and J are TRBV27 and TRBJ1-1, with 9 bases that match TRBD1. Germline V gene lookup returns CDR1 MNHEY and CDR2 SMNVEV (reference sequence). The CDR3 spans 14 residues. The V and J ends lost 7 bases and 5 bases, in that order; junction bases with no gene match: 8. The CDR3 sequence is CASTGGQGRTEAFF. The CDR3 DNA reads TGTGCCAGCACGGGTGGACAGGGGAGGACTGAAGCTTTCTTT.

In this sample, this clone turned up many times. The chain recombines TRBV29-1 with TRBJ2-5; D gene uncertain. The CDR3 length is 13 residues. CDR1 SQVTM and CDR2 ANQGSEA come from the germline V gene. V shed 1 base and J shed 0 bases, with 6 bases lying between them. CDR3 loop: CSVEVGYQETQYF. DNA for the CDR3: TGCAGCGTTGAAGTGGGGTACCAAGAGACCCAGTACTTC.

At least ten counts were recorded for this clone. V gene TRBV6-2 or TRBV6-3 combines with J gene TRBJ2-7, with a weak D call TRBD2 (6 bases). Germline CDR1 and CDR2: MNHEY and SVGEGT. V lost 6 bases and J lost 3, with 9 bases in between. The CDR3 is made up of 12 amino acids. The CDR3 sequence: CASSPGSYEQYF. CDR3 DNA sequence: TGTGCCAGCAGCCCCGGGAGCTACGAGCAGTACTTC.

This clone was observed many times. The chain joins TRBV12-3 or TRBV12-4 to TRBJ2-7, with 9 bases that match TRBD2. The CDR3 sequence is 14 residues long. V lost 3 bases to trimming and J lost 4 bases; unmatched junction nucleotides: 4. CDR3 coding DNA: TGTGCCAGCAGTTTGGCGGGAGGGGCTTACGAGCAGTACTTC. Amino acid sequence: CASSLAGGAYEQYF.

As for this clone: Other DNA sequences from this sample encode an identical CDR3 as well. CDR3 amino acids: CASSRAFTGGAYNEQFF. CDR3 coding DNA: TGTGCCAGCAGTCGTGCCTTCACAGGTGGCGCCTACAATGAGCAGTTCTTC. V and J are TRBV27 and TRBJ2-1, with D tentatively TRBD1 (5 bases). Germline loops: CDR1 MNHEY, CDR2 SMNVEV (reference sequence). V shed 5 bases and J shed 2 bases, with 19 bases lying between them. The CDR3 is 17 residues long.

Ten or more counts support this clone. The chain links TRBV7-9 to TRBJ1-4; no clear D gene. The CDR3 extends over 15 amino acids. Germline assignment: CDR1 SEHNR and CDR2 FQNEAQ (reference sequence). The V end was cut by 5 bases, the J end by 6 bases, with 16 bases between. The CDR3 reads CASSPRWEEDEKLFF. For the CDR3, the DNA is TGTGCCAGCAGCCCACGCTGGGAGGAGGATGAAAAACTGTTTTTT.

This clone was detected ten times or more. This rearrangement joins TRBV20-1 to TRBJ2-1; 13 bases are a match to TRBD2. The CDR3 is 17 residues long. The trim removed 0 bases at V and 4 bases at J, leaving 6 bases unmatched. The germline CDR1 and CDR2 sequences are DFQATT and SNEGSKA (reference sequence). The CDR3 loop is CSARDLLAGGDYNEQFF. CDR3 DNA: TGCAGTGCTAGAGACCTACTAGCGGGAGGGGATTACAATGAGCAGTTCTTC.

This clone was counted many times. J is TRBJ1-4 and V is TRBV9; the D is unclear. CDR3 length: 14 amino acids. Trimming took 3 bases from V and 4 from J, leaving 10 bases between them. Germline values: CDR1 SGDLS, CDR2 YYNGEE. The CDR3 protein is CASSADGINEKLFF. CDR3 DNA: TGTGCCAGCAGCGCGGACGGTATTAATGAAAAACTGTTTTTT.

The sample holds many counts of this clone. V usage is TRBV28 and J usage is TRBJ2-3; 8 positions match TRBD2. The CDR3 runs 15 residues. Germline loops: CDR1 MDHEN, CDR2 SYDVKM. Trimming at V came to 5 bases and at J to 1 base, leaving 5 bases not matched to a gene. CDR3 amino acids: CASSLSGSGTDTQYF. The CDR3 coding sequence is TGTGCCAGCAGTCTCAGCGGGAGTGGCACAGATACGCAGTATTTT.

This clone appeared many times. V usage is TRBV7-2 and J usage is TRBJ2-1; D not certain. V lost 0 bases and J 6 bases, leaving 12 bases between the germline ends. CDR1 is SGHTA and CDR2 is FQGNSA in the germline V gene. CDR3 size: 15 residues. The CDR3 DNA follows: TGTGCCAGCAGCTTAGCCTCCGGGCAGGTCAATGAGCAGTTCTTC. It encodes CASSLASGQVNEQFF.

In this sample, this clone turned up many times. The J gene is TRBJ2-7, the V gene TRBV5-5; TRBD1 matches 9 bases. The CDR3 spans 15 residues. Germline loops: CDR1 SGHKS, CDR2 YYEKEE (reference sequence). V dropped 4 bases and J dropped 5; count of bases not matched to a gene: 10. CDR3 sequence (DNA): TGTGCCAGCAGCCCTGGGACAGGGAGGTCGAACGAGCAGTACTTC. Its protein is CASSPGTGRSNEQYF.

On this clone: This clone may be a read error of a much larger clone one base away. The chain links TRBV29-1 to TRBJ1-1; TRBD1 is a possible D gene (5 bases). The CDR3 contains 12 residues. Germline CDR1 SQVTM, CDR2 ANQGSEA. In nucleotides, the CDR3 is TGCAGAGTGACGACAGTCGGGACTGAAGCTTTCTTT. It specifies CRVTTVGTEAFF. The complete variable domain, with remaining parts taken from reference TRBV29-1 and TRBJ1-1, reads SAVISQKPSRDICQRGTSLTIQCQVDSQVTMMFWYRQQPGQSLTLIATANQGSEATYESGFVIDKFPISRPNLTFSTLTVSNMSPEDSSIYLCRVTTVGTEAFFGQGTRLTVV.